These 28 T cell receptor beta chains were all obtained from the same sample, sequenced in a study of Graves' ophthalmopathy and Graves' hyperthyroidism. The TCR beta CDR3 regions underwent amplification from RNA transcripts. The library came from an HTBI-primed first-round RT-PCR and a second-round multiplex PCR. Using its own MiXCR run on the multiplex PCR reads, TCRdb lists one record per CDR3 protein. The data contain about 180,000 distinct CDR3 sequences, approximately 38% of them seen just once; the ten biggest clones take up about 6%. Sequences were obtained from peripheral blood. The receptors come from a middle-aged woman with Graves' ophthalmopathy.

This clonotype was counted many times. A much larger clone lies one base from this, so it may be a read error. CDR3 amino acids: CASSSGPGHIGNTIYF. The DNA for the CDR3 is TGTGCCAGCAGCTCAGGCCCGGGACACATTGGAAACACCATATATTTT. The chain carries TRBV9 and TRBJ1-3; D possibly corresponds to TRBD1 (6 bases). Germline-derived CDR1 and CDR2 are SGDLS and YYNGEE. The CDR3 has 16 residues. Trimming left V 4 bases short and J 3 bases short, with 17 bases between.

V is TRBV24-1 and J is TRBJ1-1; TRBD1 might be the D (6 bases). In germline, CDR1 is KGHDR, CDR2 SFDVKD. CDR3 length equals 16 residues. V shed 4 bases and J shed 4 bases, with 18 bases lying between them. For the CDR3, the DNA is TGTGCCACCAGTGACCCCTCGCGGGAGGGGGGCACTGAAGCTTTCTTT. Amino acid sequence: CATSDPSREGGTEAFF.

This clonotype was found many times. V usage is TRBV24-1 and J usage is TRBJ2-7; 12 bases agree with TRBD2. Germline loops: CDR1 KGHDR, CDR2 SFDVKD. The CDR3 runs 13 residues. Germline trimming cut 8 bases from V and 4 bases from J; bases unmatched to any gene: 2. CDR3: CATKTSGSYEQYF. The CDR3 DNA reads as TGTGCCACCAAGACTAGCGGGAGTTACGAGCAGTACTTC.

The chain links TRBV11-2 to TRBJ2-2, with 9 bases identical to TRBD1. Trimming at V came to 4 bases and at J to 6 bases, leaving 12 bases not matched to a gene. CDR1 and CDR2 from the germline V gene are SGHAT and FQNNGV. CDR3 length: 17 residues. CDR3 nucleotide sequence: TGTGCCAGCAGCTCTTTGTCCGGGACAGGGTCCCCCGGGGAGCTGTTTTTT. The encoded protein is CASSSLSGTGSPGELFF.

This clonotype was observed many times. The chain carries TRBV30 and TRBJ2-7; possible D gene TRBD2, 5 bases. Germline CDR1 is GTSNPN and CDR2 is SVGIG (reference sequence). The V end lost 2 bases, the J end lost 0 bases, and 5 bases lay between the germline ends. The CDR3 is 12 residues long. CDR3 residues: CAWSTSSYEQYF. CDR3 in DNA: TGTGCCTGGAGTACTAGCTCCTACGAGCAGTACTTC. Variable domain in full (rest from reference TRBV30 and TRBJ2-7): SQTIHQWPATLVQPVGSPLSLECTVEGTSNPNLYWYRQAAGRGLQLLFYSVGIGQISSEVPQNLSASRPQDRQFILSSKKLLLSDSGFYLCAWSTSSYEQYFGPGTRLTVT.

The V call is TRBV11-2, the J call TRBJ2-4; the D gene is possibly TRBD1 (6 bases). V lost 5 bases to trimming and J lost 0 bases, with 20 bases between them. The germline CDR1 and CDR2 sequences are SGHAT and FQNNGV. The CDR3 totals 18 residues. The CDR3 loop is CASSQGITGELAKNIQYF. The DNA of the CDR3 is TGTGCCAGCAGCCAGGGGATTACAGGAGAACTAGCCAAAAACATTCAGTACTTC.

V usage is TRBV12-3 or TRBV12-4 and J usage is TRBJ1-2; no firm D call. V dropped 5 bases and J dropped 8 bases, with 21 bases sitting between them. CDR3 length: 15 residues. The CDR3 spells CASSPRTAAVGGYTF. CDR3 bases: TGTGCCAGCAGTCCTCGGACGGCGGCGGTAGGCGGCTACACCTTC.

This clonotype was seen many times. V is TRBV20-1 and J is TRBJ2-7; D is uncertain. This CDR3 has 11 amino acids. The ends were cut back, 7 bases at V and 3 bases at J, with 10 bases in the middle. Germline CDR1 reads DFQATT; CDR2 reads SNEGSKA (reference sequence). In DNA form, the CDR3 reads TGCAGTGTCAATTTGGGCTACGAGCAGTACTTC. Protein product: CSVNLGYEQYF.

This clonotype is a singleton in its sample. The CDR3 DNA is TGTGCCAGCAGTTACCGGACCGAAACTGAAGCTTTCTTT. It encodes CASSYRTETEAFF. The rearrangement joins TRBV6-2 or TRBV6-3 to TRBJ1-1, with D unresolved. Trimming shortened V by 2 bases and J by 5 bases, and 9 bases separated the two germline ends. The CDR3 has 13 residues. Germline CDR1 reads MNHEY; CDR2 reads SVGEGT.

V is TRBV5-1 and J is TRBJ1-1; the D gene is possibly TRBD1 (6 bases). Germline-derived CDR1 and CDR2 are SGHRS and YFSETQ. The CDR3 totals 16 residues. Between the trimmed V and J ends, which lost 3 bases and 1 base, there was a span of 16 bases. Written as DNA, the CDR3 is TGCGCCAGCAGCTCCACCCCTCCGGGGGCGAACACTGAAGCTTTCTTT. Its translation is CASSSTPPGANTEAFF.

This clonotype has at least ten counts. The CDR3 nucleotides are TGTGCCAGCAGCTTGACGGGGAGGGGAAACACCATATATTTT. It codes for CASSLTGRGNTIYF. The chain joins TRBV7-2 to TRBJ1-3; D unresolved. V was shortened by 3 bases and J by 4 bases, with 10 bases between the two germline ends. Looked up from germline, CDR1 is SGHTA and CDR2 is FQGNSA. This CDR3 spans 14 amino acids. Full variable domain (outside the CDR3, taken from reference TRBV7-2 and TRBJ1-3): GAGVSQSPSNKVTEKGKDVELRCDPISGHTALYWYRQSLGQGLEFLIYFQGNSAPDKSGLPSDRFSAERTGGSVSTLTIQRTQQEDSAVYLCASSLTGRGNTIYFGEGSWLTVV.

This clonotype was found many times. The chain carries TRBV4-2 and TRBJ1-1; D may be TRBD1 (6 bases). This CDR3 is built from 16 residues. V lost 2 bases and J 5 bases, leaving 18 bases between the germline ends. The germline V gene encodes CDR1 LGHNA and CDR2 YNFKEQ. The CDR3 sequence: CASSQMVAPGETEAFF. The CDR3 nucleotides read TGTGCCAGCAGCCAAATGGTGGCCCCAGGGGAGACTGAAGCTTTCTTT.

This rearrangement joins TRBV27 to TRBJ1-5; TRBD1 is a possible D gene (6 bases). V was pared by 5 bases and J by 7 bases, with 12 bases between. This CDR3 spans 13 amino acids. The V gene's germline CDR1 is MNHEY and CDR2 SMNVEV (reference sequence). CDR3 in amino acids: CASSTNREQPQHF. The DNA for the CDR3 is TGTGCCAGCAGTACGAACAGGGAACAGCCCCAGCATTTT.

The table lists this clonotype with many counts. The V call is TRBV29-1, the J call TRBJ2-5, with D perhaps being TRBD1 or TRBD2 (5 bases each). Germline V gives CDR1 SQVTM, CDR2 ANQGSEA. V was clipped by 4 bases and J by 9 bases, with 12 bases between them. This CDR3 contains 11 residues. The CDR3 DNA reads TGCAGCGTTGCGCTCGGGGCGGCCCAGTACTTC. Encoded protein: CSVALGAAQYF.

This chain connects TRBV28 to TRBJ2-7; TRBD1 aligns across 10 bases. Unmatched junction bases numbered 8, after V lost 7 bases and J lost 2 bases. The length of the CDR3 is 15 residues. Per the germline V gene, CDR1 is MDHEN and CDR2 is SYDVKM. CDR3 DNA sequence: TGTGCCAGCAACCCTCGGGACAGGGGACCCTACGAGCAGTACTTC. The encoded protein is CASNPRDRGPYEQYF.

Remarks on this clonotype: One junction end does not reproduce the germline sequence, and a read error may be involved. This sequence joins TRBV30 and TRBJ2-5, with 9 bases that match TRBD1. Germline CDR1 is GTSNPN and CDR2 is SVGIG (reference sequence). This CDR3 spans 14 amino acids. CDR3 amino acids: CAWSDDGTGRGGGF. Here the CDR3 DNA reads TGTGCCTGGAGTGACGATGGGACAGGGAGGGGGGGCGGCTTC.

This clonotype was counted many times. The chain couples TRBV11-2 to TRBJ1-1; D not certain. The CDR3 runs to 14 residues. Germline CDR1 is SGHAT and CDR2 is FQNNGV. Trimming cost V 5 bases and J 5 bases, with 15 bases left between them. This CDR3 is CASSITSTHTEAFF. Here the CDR3 DNA reads TGTGCCAGCAGCATCACAAGTACGCATACTGAAGCTTTCTTT.

In its sample, this clonotype was seen many times. The chain is built from TRBV4-2 and TRBJ2-7; the match to TRBD2 covers 14 bases. The germline V gene encodes CDR1 LGHNA and CDR2 YNFKEQ. V was clipped by 1 base and J by 4 bases; unmatched bases: 0. CDR3 length equals 15 residues. Here the CDR3 DNA reads TGTGCCAGCAGCCAAGGACTAGCGGGAGGGTACGAGCAGTACTTC. Translated, it gives CASSQGLAGGYEQYF.

The table lists this clonotype with many counts. The chain joins TRBV27 to TRBJ2-7, with unresolved D. The V and J ends lost 0 bases and 2 bases respectively, with 8 bases between them. This CDR3 is 14 amino acids long. CDR1 is MNHEY and CDR2 is SMNVEV in the germline V gene (reference sequence). The CDR3 DNA reads as TGTGCCAGCAGTTTATCGCCAGCGACCTACGAGCAGTACTTC. Its translation is CASSLSPATYEQYF.

This clonotype appeared many times. The V gene is TRBV6-5, the J gene TRBJ2-2; TRBD1 might be the D (5 bases). Germline CDR1 and CDR2: MNHEY and SVGAGI. There are 15 residues in the CDR3. Trimming took 0 bases from V and 4 from J, leaving 9 bases between them. The DNA of the CDR3 is TGTGCCAGCAGTTACTCGGGGCTGGGCACCGGGGAGCTGTTTTTT. It encodes CASSYSGLGTGELFF.

The genes are TRBV27 and TRBJ2-7, with D possibly TRBD2 on 6 matching bases. Germline V gene lookup returns CDR1 MNHEY and CDR2 SMNVEV (reference sequence). Trimming removed 10 bases from V and 4 bases from J, with 14 bases in between. CDR3 length: 12 amino acids. The CDR3 DNA follows: TGTGCCACCGGGTCGGGAGAATACGAGCAGTACTTC. It codes for CATGSGEYEQYF.

This clonotype was found many times. The gene calls are TRBV6-1 and TRBJ2-7; 7 bases fit TRBD1. V was clipped by 7 bases and J by 1 base; unmatched bases: 4. The CDR3 has 13 amino acids. Germline V gene data show CDR1 as MNHNS and CDR2 as SASEGT. CDR3 sequence reads: CASTLRGSYEQYF. The DNA for the CDR3 is TGTGCCAGCACCCTCAGGGGGTCCTACGAGCAGTACTTC.

Ten or more counts support this clonotype. The chain combines TRBV15 with TRBJ2-7; D might be TRBD1 (6 bases). The CDR3 runs 14 residues. With 4 bases removed from V and 2 bases from J, the gap between germline ends came to 12 bases. Looked up from germline, CDR1 is LNHNV and CDR2 is YYDKDF (reference sequence). The CDR3 sequence: CATSTLTGTYEQYF. Here the CDR3 DNA reads TGTGCCACCAGCACATTGACAGGAACCTACGAGCAGTACTTC.

This clonotype has at least ten counts. This sequence joins TRBV6-5 and TRBJ2-7; possibly TRBD2 for D (5 bases). In germline, CDR1 is MNHEY, CDR2 SVGAGI. V lost 5 bases, J lost 2 bases, and 10 bases lay in between. The CDR3 contains 13 residues. The CDR3 nucleotides are TGTGCCAGCAGTCCTACGACTACCTACGAGCAGTACTTC. This encodes CASSPTTTYEQYF.

This clonotype was counted many times. The rearrangement links TRBV6-5 to TRBJ2-7; 9 bases are shared with TRBD1. The V gene's germline CDR1 is MNHEY and CDR2 SVGAGI. The junction had 20 bases not matched to a gene; V was cut back by 5 bases and J by 6 bases. This CDR3 has 18 amino acids. The CDR3 region is CASSRPGTGRRFTTEQYF. CDR3 bases: TGTGCCAGCAGTCGTCCCGGGACAGGGCGTAGGTTCACTACCGAGCAGTACTTC.

This clonotype was counted at least ten times. This chain joins TRBV14 and TRBJ2-5; D is possibly TRBD1 (5 bases). V was clipped by 5 bases and J by 1 base, with 8 bases between them. Germline V gives CDR1 SGHDN, CDR2 FVKESK. CDR3 length equals 13 residues. The CDR3 DNA sequence: TGTGCCAGCAGCGAGACAGCCCAAGAGACCCAGTACTTC. Protein sequence: CASSETAQETQYF.

This clonotype was seen at least ten times. The genes are TRBV6-2 or TRBV6-3 and TRBJ2-5, with a weak D call TRBD1 (5 bases). The CDR3 has 14 amino acids. CDR1 is MNHEY, CDR2 SVGEGT, per germline. Trimming stripped 2 bases from V and 5 bases from J, with 12 bases between. DNA for the CDR3: TGTGCCAGCAGTTACCCCTCAGGGTGGGAGACCCAGTACTTC. Its protein is CASSYPSGWETQYF.

This clonotype was counted between two and nine times. The rearrangement joins TRBV6-2 or TRBV6-3 to TRBJ1-5; TRBD1 agrees at 10 bases. The CDR3 extends over 12 amino acids. Per the germline V gene, CDR1 is MNHEY and CDR2 is SVGEGT. V was clipped by 9 bases and J by 7 bases; unmatched bases: 3. CDR3 amino acids: CASGTGVQPQHF. CDR3 sequence (DNA): TGTGCCAGTGGGACAGGGGTCCAGCCCCAGCATTTT.